Shown below are 5 T cell receptor beta chains from a single sample sequenced in a study of control samples from healthy donors and cancer patients. Assay used: immunoSEQ multiplex PCR; TCRdb lists only in-frame clones, some missing. The table shows 110,000 or so clones, with around nine tenths occurring only once. Sequenced: blood. These TCRs come from a man between 25 and 39 years old in good health.

V gene TRBV5-4 combines with J gene TRBJ2-1, with TRBD1 identical over 8 bases. Per the germline V gene, CDR1 is SGHNT and CDR2 is YYREEE (reference sequence). This CDR3 has 14 amino acids. Losses at the gene ends were 0 bases for V and 6 bases for J; bases not matched to a gene: 2. CDR3 nucleotides: TGTGCCAGCAGCTTGGAGACAGGGGTCAATGAGCAGTTCTTC. Translation gives CASSLETGVNEQFF.

This clone was counted a single time. This sequence joins TRBV6-5 and TRBJ1-5; D ambiguous. The CDR3 is 12 residues long. The ends were cut back, 8 bases at V and 7 bases at J, with 12 bases in the middle. CDR1 MNHEY and CDR2 SVGAGI come from the germline V gene. The CDR3 DNA follows: TGTGCCAGCGTCCCGGCGGGGCAGCCCCAGCATTTT. Protein product: CASVPAGQPQHF.

J is TRBJ1-1 and V is TRBV11-1, with D possibly matching TRBD1 (5 bases). The CDR3 length is 16 residues. Germline V gene lookup returns CDR1 SGHAT and CDR2 FQDESV (reference sequence). Trimming took 3 bases from V and 0 from J, leaving 14 bases between them. CDR3 residues: CASSFRGGPMNTEAFF. CDR3 nucleotide sequence: TGTGCCAGCAGCTTTCGGGGGGGTCCAATGAACACTGAAGCTTTCTTT.

J is TRBJ1-5 and V is TRBV6-1; D call uncertain. The CDR3 extends over 13 amino acids. V was clipped by 2 bases and J by 5 bases, with 7 bases between them. CDR1 and CDR2 from the germline V gene are MNHNS and SASEGT. Here the CDR3 reads CASSEFEDQPQHF. The CDR3, as DNA: TGTGCCAGCAGTGAATTCGAGGATCAGCCCCAGCATTTT.

The chain couples TRBV30 to TRBJ1-1; TRBD1 is a possible D gene (5 bases). The CDR3 extends over 15 amino acids. The V end lost 0 bases, the J end lost 2 bases, and 13 bases lay between the germline ends. CDR1 is GTSNPN and CDR2 is SVGIG in the germline V gene (reference sequence). CDR3 sequence: CAWSVREGTNTEAFF. Here the CDR3 DNA reads TGTGCCTGGAGTGTACGGGAAGGGACTAACACTGAAGCTTTCTTT.